Here is one T cell receptor (beta chain) with its context. This entry comes from a study of blood T cell repertoires in COVID-19. Overall study: In Cohort 3, a recovered donor had either two negative PCRs, clearance, or symptom resolution. Samples of COVID-19 (acute and convalescent) were obtained from the United States, Italy and Spain.

In the original processing: From reference gene primer amplification, estimates of nucleated cell counts were derived. Assay: immunoSEQ multiplex PCR; the TCRdb copy retains only in-frame clones and omits some. Clone size and the V and J calls come from that table; the DNA yielded D and trimming. The sample shows 300,000 to 450,000 clones, 87% of them seen only once. Trimming removed 2 bases from V and 3 bases from J, with 12 bases in between. This CDR3 is 15 amino acids long. CDR1 is SGHRS and CDR2 is YFSETQ in the germline V gene. Enrolled through a virtual design, the participants were between roughly 18 and 100 years of age and came from 24 US areas.

The specimen was PBMCs or T cells enriched from blood (not recorded which). The sequence derives from a man aged 35 to 55 in a cohort exposed to, infected with or recovered from COVID-19 (not recorded which). The chain combines TRBV5-1 with TRBJ2-1; D gene uncertain. CDR3 region: CASSFEVALYNEQFF. The CDR3 nucleotides are TGCGCCAGCAGCTTCGAAGTAGCTCTCTACAATGAGCAGTTCTTC.